This T cell receptor beta chain was recorded in a study of blood T cell repertoires in COVID-19. Across the study: COVID-19 samples, acute and convalescent, were from the United States, Italy and Spain. T cells, B-cell-depleted T cells, or PBMCs supplied cDNA or gDNA.

Authors' data handling: Estimation of nucleated cell counts was performed using reference gene primer amplification. Sequenced by immunoSEQ multiplex PCR; TCRdb stores in-frame clones only, minus some. V and J calls plus clone size are reproduced from that table; the DNA served to infer D and trimming. This sample has fewer than 250,000 clones, with over 80% found just once. Trimming stripped 2 bases from V and 4 bases from J, with 11 bases between. Germline V gene lookup returns CDR1 LGHNA and CDR2 YNFKEQ. The CDR3 has 14 residues. This sequence was found in a woman aged 70 to 79 with active or convalescent COVID-19. Material for sequencing was peripheral blood. The chain couples TRBV4-2 to TRBJ1-1; D not resolved. CDR3 sequence: CASSQPLTVTEAFF. CDR3 coding DNA: TGTGCCAGCAGCCAACCCCTGACTGTCACTGAAGCTTTCTTT.